This TCR beta chain was recovered during a study of blood T cell repertoires in COVID-19. With V trimmed by 4 bases and J by 3 bases, 3 bases remained unmatched. Germline V gene data show CDR1 as SNHLY and CDR2 as FYNNEI. CDR3 size: 14 residues. In the original processing: Reference gene primer amplification gave nucleated cell count estimates. TCRdb's copy holds only in-frame clones and misses some; the assay was immunoSEQ multiplex PCR. V and J calls and clone size are copied from that table; D and trimming were computed from the DNA. The data show roughly 230,000 clones, around 88% seen once. The sequencing sample was made of peripheral blood. The J gene is TRBJ1-1, the V gene TRBV2, with 9 positions matching TRBD1. The source is a man aged 40-49 years with active or convalescent COVID-19. CDR3 amino acids: CASSGGTGYTEAFF. Here the CDR3 DNA reads TGTGCCAGCAGTGGGGGGACAGGGTACACTGAAGCTTTCTTT.